The 26 T cell receptor beta chains reported below all come from one sample, sequenced in a study of radiotherapy plus CTLA-4 blockade in lung cancer. Here immunoSEQ multiplex PCR was the method, and the copy in TCRdb shows in-frame clones only, minus some. The sample has 50,000 or so clones; 60% to 80% are singletons. The source was peripheral blood, collected from a patient treated with radiotherapy plus ipilimumab. The receptors stem from a human donor with non-small cell lung cancer who had stable disease on radiotherapy plus ipilimumab.

The chain combines TRBV10-2 with TRBJ2-5; D gene ambiguous. This CDR3 has 16 amino acids. Deletions cut 2 bases from V and 0 bases from J, with 13 bases between. Germline V gene sequence: CDR1 WSHSY, CDR2 SAAADI. DNA of the CDR3: TGCGCCAGCAGTGAGGTTACCCCCAGGTACCAAGAGACCCAGTACTTC. This encodes CASSEVTPRYQETQYF.

The chain joins TRBV6-4 to TRBJ1-1; D unclear. The CDR3 runs 14 residues. The V end lost 4 bases, the J end lost 4 bases, and 13 bases lay between the germline ends. CDR1 is MRHNA and CDR2 is SNTAGT in the germline V gene. DNA for the CDR3: TGTGCCAGCAGTGTTAGCAAAAGCGGCACTGAAGCTTTCTTT. Its translation is CASSVSKSGTEAFF.

The V call is TRBV6-1, the J call TRBJ2-2; D unresolved. The V gene lost 4 bases and the J gene lost 0 bases, with 15 bases spanning the gap. The CDR3 runs to 17 residues. Germline CDR1 and CDR2: MNHNS and SASEGT. As DNA, the CDR3 is TGTGCCAGCAGTGCCGCCTATCCCACCGCGAACACCGGGGAGCTGTTTTTT. This translates into CASSAAYPTANTGELFF.

This clone has only one observation. The J gene is TRBJ2-2, the V gene TRBV9, with D uncertain. V was pared by 4 bases and J by 5 bases, with 6 bases between. The CDR3 has 12 residues. Per germline, CDR1 SGDLS and CDR2 YYNGEE. The CDR3 protein is CASSLRTGELFF. DNA for the CDR3: TGTGCCAGCAGCCTGAGAACCGGGGAGCTGTTTTTT. The complete variable domain, with remaining parts taken from reference TRBV9 and TRBJ2-2, reads DSGVTQTPKHLITATGQRVTLRCSPRSGDLSVYWYQQSLDQGLQFLIQYYNGEERAKGNILERFSAQQFPDLHSELNLSSLELGDSALYFCASSLRTGELFFGEGSRLTVL.

The rearrangement joins TRBV27 to TRBJ2-5; D perhaps matches TRBD1 (5 bases). The V gene lost 3 bases and the J gene lost 2 bases, with 10 bases spanning the gap. Germline V gene sequence: CDR1 MNHEY, CDR2 SMNVEV (reference sequence). CDR3 size: 14 residues. The CDR3 protein is CASSFLGVQETQYF. As DNA, the CDR3 is TGTGCCAGCAGTTTTCTAGGGGTGCAAGAGACCCAGTACTTC.

The chain employs TRBV6-6 and TRBJ1-1; the match to TRBD1 covers 10 bases. CDR3 size: 16 residues. Germline V gene lookup returns CDR1 MNHNY and CDR2 SVGAGI (reference sequence). The V segment lost 0 bases and the J segment 3 bases; nucleotides outside the gene matches: 4. The CDR3 nucleotides are TGTGCCAGCAGTTACTCCACCGGGACAGGGGACACTGAAGCTTTCTTT. Translating it yields CASSYSTGTGDTEAFF.

The V call is TRBV5-6, the J call TRBJ1-4; TRBD1 is a possible D gene (6 bases). V shed 2 bases and J shed 5 bases, with 10 bases lying between them. CDR1 SGHDT and CDR2 YYEEEE come from the germline V gene. The CDR3 has 14 amino acids. The CDR3 spells CASSFPQGNEKLFF. For the CDR3, the DNA is TGTGCCAGCAGCTTCCCACAGGGAAATGAAAAACTGTTTTTT.

The CDR3 region is CSGIGGLGPGELFF. For the CDR3, the DNA is TGCAGCGGAATAGGGGGGCTGGGCCCCGGGGAGCTGTTTTTT. The chain joins TRBV29-1 to TRBJ2-2; the D call may be TRBD1 or TRBD2 (6 bases each). V lost 7 bases to trimming and J lost 6 bases, with 18 bases between them. The CDR3 runs 14 residues. Germline CDR1 is SQVTM and CDR2 is ANQGSEA.

This rearrangement joins TRBV6-1 to TRBJ1-2; D is uncertain. The CDR3 has 11 residues. The ends were cut back, 5 bases at V and 4 bases at J, with 5 bases in the middle. Germline V gene data show CDR1 as MNHNS and CDR2 as SASEGT. The CDR3 sequence is CASSPTYGYTF. CDR3 nucleotide sequence: TGTGCCAGCAGTCCAACCTATGGCTACACCTTC.

The rearrangement links TRBV10-3 to TRBJ1-1, with 8 bases matching TRBD1. Germline CDR1 is ENHRY and CDR2 is SYGVKD. The V gene end was trimmed by 6 bases and the J gene end by 4 bases; junction bases not matched to a gene: 7. The CDR3 is 14 residues long. The CDR3 spells CAISVGTGSTEAFF. CDR3 nucleotides: TGTGCCATCAGCGTCGGGACAGGCTCCACTGAAGCTTTCTTT.

This clone has a handful of counts. The chain carries TRBV6-5 and TRBJ1-3; 8 bases line up with TRBD1. V lost 6 bases and J lost 7; bases outside the gene matches: 8. Germline CDR1 and CDR2: MNHEY and SVGAGI. The CDR3 length is 14 residues. In DNA, the CDR3 is TGTGCCAGCAGACATAGACAGGGGCGGAACACCATATATTTT. This translates into CASRHRQGRNTIYF.

The chain is built from TRBV30 and TRBJ1-5; the D is unclear. Per the germline V gene, CDR1 is GTSNPN and CDR2 is SVGIG (reference sequence). Deletions cut 2 bases from V and 4 bases from J, with 12 bases between. The CDR3 consists of 14 residues. The CDR3 coding sequence is TGTGCCTGGAGTCGGATGGCCCAGAATCAGCCCCAGCATTTT. This gives the protein CAWSRMAQNQPQHF.

This sequence joins TRBV18 and TRBJ2-5, with D perhaps TRBD1 (6 bases). The V gene lost 6 bases and the J gene lost 3 bases, with 20 bases spanning the gap. The length of the CDR3 is 16 residues. Germline CDR1 KGHSH, CDR2 LQKENI. CDR3 loop: CASSSFGGRQKETQYF. DNA for the CDR3: TGTGCCAGCTCTTCATTTGGGGGCAGGCAGAAAGAGACCCAGTACTTC.

The chain recombines TRBV18 with TRBJ2-1; 8 bases agree with TRBD1. The germline V gene has CDR1 KGHSH and CDR2 LQKENI. With 3 bases clipped from V and 9 bases from J, the junction kept 13 bases outside the gene matches. This CDR3 spans 16 amino acids. The CDR3, as DNA: TGTGCCAGCTCACCGCCCCGGACAGGGATCTCAAGTGAGCAGTTCTTC. Translating gives CASSPPRTGISSEQFF.

The chain combines TRBV6-4 with TRBJ1-2, with 7 bases lining up with TRBD1. This CDR3 comprises 13 residues. The V segment lost 4 bases and the J segment 2 bases; nucleotides outside the gene matches: 1. Per the germline V gene, CDR1 is MRHNA and CDR2 is SNTAGT. CDR3 bases: TGTGCCAGCAGTGCACAGGGGAACTATGGCTACACCTTC. The encoded protein is CASSAQGNYGYTF.

The chain is built from TRBV10-3 and TRBJ2-3; 7 bases are a match to TRBD2. The V gene's germline CDR1 is ENHRY and CDR2 SYGVKD. The V and J ends lost 2 bases and 2 bases, in that order; junction bases with no gene match: 4. The length of the CDR3 is 15 residues. The CDR3 region is CAISEGGGFTDTQYF. For the CDR3, the DNA is TGTGCCATCAGTGAGGGGGGGGGTTTCACAGATACGCAGTATTTT.

The chain has TRBV27 and TRBJ1-4, with 9 bases fitting TRBD1. V was clipped by 5 bases and J by 8 bases; unmatched bases: 15. CDR3 length: 17 residues. Germline values: CDR1 MNHEY, CDR2 SMNVEV (reference sequence). CDR3 protein: CASSHRTGAEVGEKLFF. The CDR3, as DNA: TGTGCCAGCAGTCATCGGACAGGGGCCGAGGTTGGCGAAAAACTGTTTTTT.

Comments on this clone: The sample holds other DNA sequences that translate to the same CDR3. The chain uses TRBV4-1 and TRBJ2-5; 16 bases align to TRBD2. The CDR3 is 19 residues long. V dropped 3 bases and J dropped 2; count of bases not matched to a gene: 9. CDR1 is MGHRA and CDR2 is YSYEKL in the germline V gene. The CDR3 here is CASSHPGGLAGGRQETQYF. Here the CDR3 DNA reads TGCGCCAGCAGCCACCCCGGGGGACTAGCGGGGGGGCGGCAAGAGACCCAGTACTTC.

This clone was picked up a small number of times. The rearrangement uses TRBV19 and TRBJ1-2, with D possibly being TRBD1 (6 bases). The germline V and J ends were trimmed by 7 bases and 2 bases, with 14 bases remaining between them. The CDR3 is made up of 14 amino acids. The V gene's germline CDR1 is LNHDA and CDR2 SQIVND (reference sequence). In DNA, the CDR3 is TGTGCCAGTACTCCTACAGGGTTGAACTATGGCTACACCTTC. The encoded protein is CASTPTGLNYGYTF.

The rearrangement uses TRBV7-3 and TRBJ1-2; weak D call: TRBD1 (6 bases). Trimming cost V 5 bases and J 2 bases, with 18 bases left between them. Germline CDR1 SGHTA, CDR2 FQGTGA. The CDR3 contains 16 residues. CDR3 coding DNA: TGTGCCAGCAGCGAACGACCGTTTAGGGGGAACTATGGCTACACCTTC. Protein: CASSERPFRGNYGYTF.

This clone was observed a single time. The CDR3 loop reads CASSSTSGGYNEQFF. DNA for the CDR3: TGTGCCAGCAGCTCTACTAGCGGGGGCTACAATGAGCAGTTCTTC. This chain joins TRBV7-9 and TRBJ2-1; 11 nucleotides match TRBD2. The CDR3 has 15 residues. Germline CDR1 and CDR2: SEHNR and FQNEAQ (reference sequence). V shed 4 bases, J shed 3 bases, and the junction held 2 bases outside the gene matches.

This clone was counted once. This chain links TRBV7-9 with TRBJ2-1; 10 bases line up with TRBD2. Germline V gene lookup returns CDR1 SEHNR and CDR2 FQNEAQ (reference sequence). CDR3 size: 16 residues. The junction had 3 bases not matched to a gene; V was cut back by 1 base and J by 3 bases. CDR3: CASSLDRTSGYNEQFF. The CDR3 nucleotides read TGTGCCAGCAGCTTAGACAGGACTAGCGGCTACAATGAGCAGTTCTTC.

A few counts support this clone. V usage is TRBV6-6 and J usage is TRBJ1-3, with 7 bases identical to TRBD1. Germline CDR1 reads MNHNY; CDR2 reads SVGAGI (reference sequence). With V trimmed by 5 bases and J by 2 bases, 3 bases remained unmatched. This CDR3 region has 14 residues. This CDR3 is CASSTGQAGNTIYF. Written as DNA, the CDR3 is TGTGCCAGCAGTACCGGACAGGCTGGAAACACCATATATTTT.

The CDR3 sequence is CASSFAGGNQPQHF. In DNA form, the CDR3 reads TGTGCCAGCAGTTTTGCAGGGGGCAATCAGCCCCAGCATTTT. The chain recombines TRBV27 with TRBJ1-5, with D perhaps matching TRBD1 (6 bases). Trimming removed 3 bases from V and 2 bases from J, with 8 bases in between. The germline V gene encodes CDR1 MNHEY and CDR2 SMNVEV (reference sequence). The CDR3 has 14 residues.

V usage is TRBV5-6 and J usage is TRBJ1-5; 7 bases line up with TRBD1. Germline CDR1 SGHDT, CDR2 YYEEEE. V shed 4 bases, J shed 0 bases, and the junction held 10 bases outside the gene matches. The CDR3 spans 17 residues. The CDR3 DNA sequence: TGTGCCAGCAGCCTTGGGACAGCTCTATTTAGCAATCAGCCCCAGCATTTT. This sequence encodes CASSLGTALFSNQPQHF.

The J gene is TRBJ1-1, the V gene TRBV5-8; maybe TRBD1 (5 bases). Per germline, CDR1 SGHTS and CDR2 YDEGEE. V shed 4 bases and J shed 3 bases, with 16 bases lying between them. This CDR3 has 15 amino acids. The CDR3: CASSLGLGVDTEAFF. The CDR3 DNA reads TGTGCCAGCAGCCTTGGCCTAGGGGTGGACACTGAAGCTTTCTTT.